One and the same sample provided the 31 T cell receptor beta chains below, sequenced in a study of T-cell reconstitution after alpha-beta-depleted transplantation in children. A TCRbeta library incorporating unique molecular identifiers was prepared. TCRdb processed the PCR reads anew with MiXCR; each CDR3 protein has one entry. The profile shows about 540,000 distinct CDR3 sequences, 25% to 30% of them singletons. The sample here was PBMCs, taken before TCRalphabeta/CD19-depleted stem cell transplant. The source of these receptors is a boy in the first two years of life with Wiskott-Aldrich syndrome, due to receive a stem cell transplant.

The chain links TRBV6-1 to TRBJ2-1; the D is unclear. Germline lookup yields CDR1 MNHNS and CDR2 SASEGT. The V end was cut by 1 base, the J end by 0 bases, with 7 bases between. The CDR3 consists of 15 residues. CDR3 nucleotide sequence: TGTGCCAGCAGTGAAGGACGGCTCTCCTACAATGAGCAGTTCTTC. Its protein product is CASSEGRLSYNEQFF.

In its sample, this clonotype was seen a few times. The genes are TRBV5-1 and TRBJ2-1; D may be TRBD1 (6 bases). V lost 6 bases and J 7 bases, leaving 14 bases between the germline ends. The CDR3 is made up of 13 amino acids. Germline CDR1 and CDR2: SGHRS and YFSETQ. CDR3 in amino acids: CASTEQGANEQFF. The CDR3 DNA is TGCGCCAGCACCGAACAGGGCGCGAATGAGCAGTTCTTC.

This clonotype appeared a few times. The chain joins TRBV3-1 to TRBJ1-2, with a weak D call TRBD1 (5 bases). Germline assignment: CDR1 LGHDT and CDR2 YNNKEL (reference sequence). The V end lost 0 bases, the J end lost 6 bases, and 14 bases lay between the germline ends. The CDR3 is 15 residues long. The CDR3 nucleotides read TGTGCCAGCAGCCAAGATCCCCGAGGAGGGGATGGCTACACCTTC. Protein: CASSQDPRGGDGYTF.

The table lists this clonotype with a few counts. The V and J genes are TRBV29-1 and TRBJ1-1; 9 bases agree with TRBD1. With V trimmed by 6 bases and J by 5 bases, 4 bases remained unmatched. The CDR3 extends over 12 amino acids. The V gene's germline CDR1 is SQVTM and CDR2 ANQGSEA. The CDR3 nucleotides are TGCAGCGTGGACAGGGGAGGGACTGAAGCTTTCTTT. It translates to CSVDRGGTEAFF. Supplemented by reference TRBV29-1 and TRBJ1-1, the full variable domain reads SAVISQKPSRDICQRGTSLTIQCQVDSQVTMMFWYRQQPGQSLTLIATANQGSEATYESGFVIDKFPISRPNLTFSTLTVSNMSPEDSSIYLCSVDRGGTEAFFGQGTRLTVV.

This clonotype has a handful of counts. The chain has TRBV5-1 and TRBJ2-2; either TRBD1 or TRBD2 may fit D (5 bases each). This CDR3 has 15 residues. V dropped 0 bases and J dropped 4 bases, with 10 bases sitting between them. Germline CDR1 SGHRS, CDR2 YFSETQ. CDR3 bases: TGCGCCAGCAGCTTGGGGGGCGCGGGCACCGGGGAGCTGTTTTTT. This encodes CASSLGGAGTGELFF.

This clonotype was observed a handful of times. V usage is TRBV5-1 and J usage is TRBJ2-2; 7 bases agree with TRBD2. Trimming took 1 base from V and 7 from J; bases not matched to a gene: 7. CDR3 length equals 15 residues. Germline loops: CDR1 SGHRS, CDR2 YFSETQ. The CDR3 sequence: CASSLTTKRDGELFF. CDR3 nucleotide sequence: TGCGCCAGCAGCTTGACGACTAAGCGGGACGGGGAGCTGTTTTTT.

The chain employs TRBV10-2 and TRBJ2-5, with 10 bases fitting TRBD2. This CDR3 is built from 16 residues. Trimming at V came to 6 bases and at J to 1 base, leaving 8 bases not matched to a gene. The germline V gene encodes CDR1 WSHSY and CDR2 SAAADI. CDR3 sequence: CASRRASGSGQETQYF. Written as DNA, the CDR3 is TGCGCCAGCAGACGAGCTAGCGGGAGTGGCCAAGAGACCCAGTACTTC.

The CDR3 bases are TGTGCCAGCGACGGGGGGCTTCGGGCCAACGTCCTGACTTTC. Translated, it gives CASDGGLRANVLTF. The J gene is TRBJ2-6, the V gene TRBV2; D is perhaps TRBD2 (7 bases). V lost 8 bases to trimming and J lost 5 bases, with 13 bases between them. CDR1 is SNHLY, CDR2 FYNNEI, per germline. This CDR3 spans 14 amino acids.

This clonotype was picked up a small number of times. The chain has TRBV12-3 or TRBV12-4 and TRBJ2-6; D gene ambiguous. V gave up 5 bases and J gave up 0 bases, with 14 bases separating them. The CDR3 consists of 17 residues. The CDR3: CASSPNIVTSGANVLTF. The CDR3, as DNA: TGTGCCAGCAGTCCCAACATTGTCACCTCTGGGGCCAACGTCCTGACTTTC.

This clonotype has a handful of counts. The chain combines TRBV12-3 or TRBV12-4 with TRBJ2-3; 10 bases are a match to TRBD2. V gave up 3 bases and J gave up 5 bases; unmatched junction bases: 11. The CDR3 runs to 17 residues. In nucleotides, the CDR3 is TGTGCCAGCAGTTTCACCCGCCTAGCGGGAGTTTTAGATACGCAGTATTTT. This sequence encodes CASSFTRLAGVLDTQYF.

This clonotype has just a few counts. The chain's CDR3 is CSVELTGSYNEQFF. The CDR3 DNA sequence: TGCAGCGTTGAATTGACGGGATCCTACAATGAGCAGTTCTTC. The V gene is TRBV29-1, the J gene TRBJ2-1; D is perhaps TRBD2 (5 bases). V dropped 2 bases and J dropped 1 base, with 9 bases sitting between them. This CDR3 comprises 14 residues. CDR1 is SQVTM, CDR2 ANQGSEA, per germline.

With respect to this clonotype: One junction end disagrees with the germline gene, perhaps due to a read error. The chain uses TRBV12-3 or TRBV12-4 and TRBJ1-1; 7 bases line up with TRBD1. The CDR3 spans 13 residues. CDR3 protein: CASRFTGDTEAIF. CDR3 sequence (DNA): TGTGCCAGCAGATTCACAGGGGATACTGAAGCTATCTTT.

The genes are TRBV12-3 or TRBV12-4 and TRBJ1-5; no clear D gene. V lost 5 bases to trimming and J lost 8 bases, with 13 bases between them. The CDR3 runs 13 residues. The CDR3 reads CASSKDTYEPQHF. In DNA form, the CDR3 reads TGTGCCAGCAGTAAAGACACCTACGAGCCCCAGCATTTT.

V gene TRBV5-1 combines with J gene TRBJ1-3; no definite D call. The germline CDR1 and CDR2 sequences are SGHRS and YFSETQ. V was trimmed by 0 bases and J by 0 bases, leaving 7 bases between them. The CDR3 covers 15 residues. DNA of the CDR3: TGCGCCAGCAGCTTGGAGTACGGCTCTGGAAACACCATATATTTT. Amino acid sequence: CASSLEYGSGNTIYF.

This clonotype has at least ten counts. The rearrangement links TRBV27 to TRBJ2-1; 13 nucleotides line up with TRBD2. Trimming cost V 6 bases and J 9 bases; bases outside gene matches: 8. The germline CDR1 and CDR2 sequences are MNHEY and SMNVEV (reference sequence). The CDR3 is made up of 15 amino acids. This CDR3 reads CASSTSGRAPGEQFF. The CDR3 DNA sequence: TGTGCCAGCAGCACTAGCGGGAGGGCCCCCGGTGAGCAGTTCTTC.

The CDR3 here is CSARPSGRVTDTQYF. CDR3 DNA: TGCAGTGCTAGACCTAGCGGGAGGGTCACAGATACGCAGTATTTT. The gene calls are TRBV20-1 and TRBJ2-3, with 12 bases identical to TRBD2. Trimming at V came to 2 bases and at J to 2 bases, leaving 2 bases not matched to a gene. Germline CDR1 reads DFQATT; CDR2 reads SNEGSKA (reference sequence). The CDR3 runs to 15 residues.

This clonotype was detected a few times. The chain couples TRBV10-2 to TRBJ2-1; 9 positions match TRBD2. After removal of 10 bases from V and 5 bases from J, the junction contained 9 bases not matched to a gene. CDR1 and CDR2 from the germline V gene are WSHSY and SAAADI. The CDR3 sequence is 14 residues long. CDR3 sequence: CATARGLAHNEQFF. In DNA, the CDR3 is TGCGCCACCGCCAGAGGACTAGCGCACAATGAGCAGTTCTTC.

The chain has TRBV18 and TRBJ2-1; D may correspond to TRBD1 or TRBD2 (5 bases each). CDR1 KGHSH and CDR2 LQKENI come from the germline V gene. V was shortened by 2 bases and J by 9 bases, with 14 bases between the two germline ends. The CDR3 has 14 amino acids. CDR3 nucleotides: TGTGCCAGCTCACCAGCCGGGACGACGGGTGAGCAGTTCTTC. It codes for CASSPAGTTGEQFF.

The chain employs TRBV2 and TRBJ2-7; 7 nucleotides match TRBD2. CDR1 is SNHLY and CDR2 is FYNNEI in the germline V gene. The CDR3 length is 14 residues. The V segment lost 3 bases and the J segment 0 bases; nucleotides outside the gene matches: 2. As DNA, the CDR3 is TGTGCCAGCAGTGAGCGCGGGAGCTCCTACGAGCAGTACTTC. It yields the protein CASSERGSSYEQYF. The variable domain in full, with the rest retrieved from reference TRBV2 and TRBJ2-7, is EPEVTQTPSHQVTQMGQEVILRCVPISNHLYFYWYRQILGQKVEFLVSFYNNEISEKSEIFDDQFSVERPDGSNFTLKIRSTKLEDSAMYFCASSERGSSYEQYFGPGTRLTVT.

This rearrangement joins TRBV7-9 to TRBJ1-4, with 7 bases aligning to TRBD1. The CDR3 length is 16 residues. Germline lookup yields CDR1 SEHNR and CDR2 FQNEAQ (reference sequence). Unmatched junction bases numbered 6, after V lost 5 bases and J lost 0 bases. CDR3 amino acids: CASSLGTAATNEKLFF. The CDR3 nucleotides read TGTGCCAGCAGCCTCGGGACAGCTGCAACTAATGAAAAACTGTTTTTT.

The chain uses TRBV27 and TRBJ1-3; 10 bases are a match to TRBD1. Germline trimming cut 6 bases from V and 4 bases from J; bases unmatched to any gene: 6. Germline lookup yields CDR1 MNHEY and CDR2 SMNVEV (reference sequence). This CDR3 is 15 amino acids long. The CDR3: CASSSGQGRGNTIYF. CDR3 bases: TGTGCCAGCAGCTCGGGACAGGGGAGAGGAAACACCATATATTTT.

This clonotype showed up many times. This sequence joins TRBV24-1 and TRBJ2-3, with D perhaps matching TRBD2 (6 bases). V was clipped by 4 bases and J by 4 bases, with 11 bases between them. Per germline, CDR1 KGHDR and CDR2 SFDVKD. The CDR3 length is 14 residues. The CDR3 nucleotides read TGTGCCACCAGTGACCCGGGACTTTCAGATACGCAGTATTTT. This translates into CATSDPGLSDTQYF.

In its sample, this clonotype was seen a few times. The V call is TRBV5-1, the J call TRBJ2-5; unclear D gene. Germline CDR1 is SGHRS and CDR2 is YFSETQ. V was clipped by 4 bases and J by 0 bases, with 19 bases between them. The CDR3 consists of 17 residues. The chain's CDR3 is CASSDRISRLYQETQYF. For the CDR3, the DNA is TGCGCCAGCAGCGACCGGATCTCGCGATTGTACCAAGAGACCCAGTACTTC.

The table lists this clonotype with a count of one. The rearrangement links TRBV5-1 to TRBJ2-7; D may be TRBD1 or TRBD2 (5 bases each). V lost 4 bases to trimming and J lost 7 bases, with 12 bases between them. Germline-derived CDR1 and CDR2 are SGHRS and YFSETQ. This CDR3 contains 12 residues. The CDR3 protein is CASSRDGGEQYF. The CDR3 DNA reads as TGCGCCAGCAGCCGCGATGGGGGAGAGCAGTACTTC.

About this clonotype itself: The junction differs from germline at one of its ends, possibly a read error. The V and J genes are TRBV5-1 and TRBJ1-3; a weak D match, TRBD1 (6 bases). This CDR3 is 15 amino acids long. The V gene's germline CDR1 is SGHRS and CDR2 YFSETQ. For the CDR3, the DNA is TGCGGCAGCAGCGATCGGACAGACCTGGCAAACACCATATATTTT. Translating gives CGSSDRTDLANTIYF.

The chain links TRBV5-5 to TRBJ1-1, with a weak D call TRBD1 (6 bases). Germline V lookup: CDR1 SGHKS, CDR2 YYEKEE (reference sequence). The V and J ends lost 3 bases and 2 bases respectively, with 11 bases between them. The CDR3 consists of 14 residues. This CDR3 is CASSWGGANTEAFF. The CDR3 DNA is TGTGCCAGCAGCTGGGGGGGGGCCAACACTGAAGCTTTCTTT. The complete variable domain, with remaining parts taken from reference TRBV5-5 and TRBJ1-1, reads DAGVTQSPTHLIKTRGQQVTLRCSPISGHKSVSWYQQVLGQGPQFIFQYYEKEERGRGNFPDRFSARQFPNYSSELNVNALLLGDSALYLCASSWGGANTEAFFGQGTRLTVV.

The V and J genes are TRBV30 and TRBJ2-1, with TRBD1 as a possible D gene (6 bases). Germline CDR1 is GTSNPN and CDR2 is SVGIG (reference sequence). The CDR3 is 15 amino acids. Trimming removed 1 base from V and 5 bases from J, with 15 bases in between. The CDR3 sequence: CAWSAPGQVNNEQFF. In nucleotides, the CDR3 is TGTGCCTGGAGTGCGCCGGGACAAGTGAACAATGAGCAGTTCTTC.

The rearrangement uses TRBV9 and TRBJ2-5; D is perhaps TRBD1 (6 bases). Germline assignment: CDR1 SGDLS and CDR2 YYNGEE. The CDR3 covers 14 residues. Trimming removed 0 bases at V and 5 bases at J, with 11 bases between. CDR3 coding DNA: TGTGCCAGCAGCGTAGACGGACAGACGGAGACCCAGTACTTC. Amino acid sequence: CASSVDGQTETQYF.

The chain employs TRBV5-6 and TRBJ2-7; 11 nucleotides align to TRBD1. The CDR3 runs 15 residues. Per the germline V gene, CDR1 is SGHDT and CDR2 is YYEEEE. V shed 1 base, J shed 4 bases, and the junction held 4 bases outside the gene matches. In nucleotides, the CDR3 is TGTGCCAGCAGCTTGAATGGACAGGGGGCTTACGAGCAGTACTTC. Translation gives CASSLNGQGAYEQYF.

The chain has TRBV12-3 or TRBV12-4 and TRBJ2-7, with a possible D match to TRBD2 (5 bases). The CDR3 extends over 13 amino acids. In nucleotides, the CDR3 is TGTGCTTCAGGAACTCTAGCTGCCTACGAGCAGTACTTC. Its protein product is CASGTLAAYEQYF.

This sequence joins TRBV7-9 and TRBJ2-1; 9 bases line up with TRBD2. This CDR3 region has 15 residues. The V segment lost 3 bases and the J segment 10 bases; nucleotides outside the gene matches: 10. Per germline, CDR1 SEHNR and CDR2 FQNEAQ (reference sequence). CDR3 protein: CASSFISGSISEQFF. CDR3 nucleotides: TGTGCCAGCAGCTTCATTAGCGGGAGTATTTCAGAGCAGTTCTTC.